This entry lists 13 T cell receptor beta chains sequenced from one sample in a study of blood T cells in healthy people across ages. A second PCR of 7 to 11 cycles used a sample-barcoded 5' primer and a J-beta primer mix. One entry per CDR3 protein results from TCRdb running MiXCR on the 5' RACE reads. This table has 1.2 million to 1.5 million distinct CDR3 sequences, approximately 42% appearing once. Sample: blood. The receptor set was obtained from a woman between 18 and 29 years old in good health.

This CDR3 reads CASSMSLNEQFF. CDR3 bases: TGCGCCAGCAGCATGAGTTTGAATGAGCAGTTCTTC. The V call is TRBV5-1, the J call TRBJ2-1; D ambiguous. The germline gives CDR1 SGHRS, CDR2 YFSETQ. The V gene lost 4 bases and the J gene lost 7 bases, with 9 bases spanning the gap. The CDR3 runs 12 residues.

J is TRBJ2-1 and V is TRBV6-1; a weak D match, TRBD2 (7 bases). The V end lost 2 bases, the J end lost 5 bases, and 16 bases lay between the germline ends. The CDR3 runs 16 residues. Germline V gene sequence: CDR1 MNHNS, CDR2 SASEGT. This CDR3 is CASSERGLADDNEQFF. In DNA, the CDR3 is TGTGCCAGCAGTGAACGGGGGCTAGCGGACGACAATGAGCAGTTCTTC.

As for this clonotype: A junction end diverges from the germline sequence, so it may reflect a read error. The gene calls are TRBV6-6 and TRBJ1-1; a possible D gene is TRBD1 (5 bases). The germline V gene encodes CDR1 MNHNY and CDR2 SVGAGI (reference sequence). The length of the CDR3 is 14 residues. The CDR3 sequence is CAGSPGGMNTEAFF. CDR3 nucleotides: TGTGCCGGCAGCCCGGGGGGTATGAACACTGAAGCTTTCTTT.

The chain carries TRBV4-1 and TRBJ2-1, with 14 bases that match TRBD2. This CDR3 has 18 residues. Germline CDR1 MGHRA, CDR2 YSYEKL. After removal of 0 bases from V and 10 bases from J, the junction contained 11 bases not matched to a gene. The DNA of the CDR3 is TGCGCCAGCAGCCAAGATCGAGGGACTAGCGGGAGTCTCAGGGAGCAGTTCTTC. Its translation: CASSQDRGTSGSLREQFF.

This chain's CDR3 is CASSMPGTDTDTQYF. CDR3 bases: TGTGCCAGTAGTATGCCCGGGACAGACACAGATACGCAGTATTTT. The chain employs TRBV19 and TRBJ2-3; 7 bases agree with TRBD1. Germline CDR1 reads LNHDA; CDR2 reads SQIVND (reference sequence). This CDR3 has 15 residues. The ends lost 3 bases at V and 2 bases at J; junction bases unmatched: 5. Filled out from reference TRBV19 and TRBJ2-3, the complete variable domain reads DGGITQSPKYLFRKEGQNVTLSCEQNLNHDAMYWYRQDPGQGLRLIYYSQIVNDFQKGDIAEGYSVSREKKESFPLTVTSAQKNPTAFYLCASSMPGTDTDTQYFGPGTRLTVL.

The rearrangement links TRBV12-3 or TRBV12-4 to TRBJ2-1, with D maybe TRBD2 (6 bases). The CDR3 is made up of 13 amino acids. The V end lost 4 bases, the J end lost 10 bases, and 14 bases lay between the germline ends. The CDR3 sequence: CASSSPPRGEQFF. For the CDR3, the DNA is TGTGCCAGCAGTTCCCCCCCTCGGGGGGAGCAGTTCTTC.

Details on this clonotype: Given a much more abundant clone one base away, this may be a read error. The chain has TRBV20-1 and TRBJ2-7, with a weak D call TRBD2 (5 bases). CDR1 DFQATT and CDR2 SNEGSKA come from the germline V gene (reference sequence). V was cut by 3 bases and J by 7 bases, with 16 bases left in between. This CDR3 is built from 13 residues. CDR3 DNA sequence: TGCAGTGCTAGCCTGGCGGGCTACAATGAGCAGTACTTC. Its protein product is CSASLAGYNEQYF.

The rearrangement joins TRBV27 to TRBJ2-1; 12 positions match TRBD2. After removal of 5 bases from V and 7 bases from J, the junction contained 9 bases not matched to a gene. CDR3 size: 16 residues. Germline-derived CDR1 and CDR2 are MNHEY and SMNVEV (reference sequence). DNA for the CDR3: TGTGCCAGCAGTCCTCGACTAGCGGGGGTTGTGAATGAGCAGTTCTTC. It yields the protein CASSPRLAGVVNEQFF.

This sequence joins TRBV20-1 and TRBJ2-3, with 9 bases fitting TRBD1. The CDR3 runs 14 residues. Trimming took 8 bases from V and 1 from J; bases not matched to a gene: 7. In germline, CDR1 is DFQATT, CDR2 SNEGSKA (reference sequence). CDR3: CSLPRDRGTDTQYF. Written as DNA, the CDR3 is TGCAGTCTTCCCCGGGACAGGGGCACAGATACGCAGTATTTT.

The chain recombines TRBV11-2 with TRBJ2-7; D unresolved. The CDR3 has 15 amino acids. Germline V lookup: CDR1 SGHAT, CDR2 FQNNGV. Trimming cost V 5 bases and J 4 bases, with 18 bases left between them. CDR3 nucleotide sequence: TGTGCCAGCAGCCCTCGGGCAGTTGCGGATTACGAGCAGTACTTC. It translates to CASSPRAVADYEQYF. The entire variable domain, with the rest obtained from reference TRBV11-2 and TRBJ2-7, is as follows: EAGVAQSPRYKIIEKRQSVAFWCNPISGHATLYWYQQILGQGPKLLIQFQNNGVVDDSQLPKDRFSAERLKGVDSTLKIQPAKLEDSAVYLCASSPRAVADYEQYFGPGTRLTVT.

On this clonotype: One junction end does not reproduce the germline sequence, and a read error may be involved. V is TRBV7-2 and J is TRBJ2-1, with 7 bases identical to TRBD2. The CDR3 is made up of 15 amino acids. The germline gives CDR1 SGHTA, CDR2 FQGNSA. CDR3 region: CASSSSTSPYNEQFF. The CDR3 nucleotides read TGTGCCAGCAGCTCCTCGACTAGCCCCTATAATGAGCAGTTCTTC. The complete variable domain, with remaining parts taken from reference TRBV7-2 and TRBJ2-1, reads GAGVSQSPSNKVTEKGKDVELRCDPISGHTALYWYRQSLGQGLEFLIYFQGNSAPDKSGLPSDRFSAERTGGSVSTLTIQRTQQEDSAVYLCASSSSTSPYNEQFFGPGTRLTVL.

This chain links TRBV7-2 with TRBJ1-2; D unclear. The CDR3 spans 14 residues. Germline-derived CDR1 and CDR2 are SGHTA and FQGNSA. With 5 bases removed from V and 1 base from J, the gap between germline ends came to 11 bases. For the CDR3, the DNA is TGTGCCAGCAGCCGCGCGGGCCATAACTATGGCTACACCTTC. It yields the protein CASSRAGHNYGYTF.

As concerns this clonotype: An end of the junction differs from the germline gene, which may be a read error. The chain combines TRBV16 with TRBJ2-7; no clear D. This CDR3 is 15 amino acids long. Looked up from germline, CDR1 is KGHSY and CDR2 is FQNENV. The CDR3 DNA reads as TGTACCAGCAGCCAAGCGTGGGCTCAGTCCTACGAGCAGTACTTC. It encodes CTSSQAWAQSYEQYF.